This entry lists 17 T cell receptor beta chains sequenced from one sample in a study of CD8+ T cells in alopecia areata (dated by TCRdb to the late 2010s). Peripheral blood and lesional scalp punch biopsies were obtained from patients with alopecia areata. The method was the immunoSEQ multiplex PCR assay. RNA was extracted from all samples and reverse transcribed into cDNA, which served as template for TCR sequencing. Drawn from immuneACCESS, this table holds only the in-frame rearrangements with V and J called that TCRdb kept. Clones are partly lost; checked studies trace under half to an unresolved V gene and leave the rest unexplained. This sample has about 15,000 clones in its table, and less than 70% of those were observed once. The top ten hold 9% to 15% of the sample. Source material: skin. The origin of the receptors is a human donor with alopecia areata.

This clone was detected once. The chain carries TRBV6-1 and TRBJ1-1, with 8 bases fitting TRBD1. Looked up from germline, CDR1 is MNHNS and CDR2 is SASEGT. The CDR3 has 12 amino acids. J gave up 5 bases and V 8 bases, and 4 bases lay outside the gene matches. CDR3 nucleotide sequence: TGTGCCAGCGACAGGGGATATACTGAAGCTTTCTTT. Its translation: CASDRGYTEAFF.

The V and J genes are TRBV29-1 and TRBJ2-5, with TRBD2 matching over 7 bases. Germline assignment: CDR1 SQVTM and CDR2 ANQGSEA. Losses at the gene ends were 4 bases for V and 0 bases for J; bases not matched to a gene: 5. The CDR3 extends over 14 amino acids. CDR3 coding DNA: TGCAGCGTTGTAAGTCTAGCGGACCAAGAGACCCAGTACTTC. Protein: CSVVSLADQETQYF.

The genes are TRBV13 and TRBJ2-2, with TRBD2 matching over 11 bases. Germline CDR1 PRHDT, CDR2 FYEKMQ (reference sequence). This CDR3 has 16 amino acids. The V segment lost 4 bases and the J segment 6 bases; nucleotides outside the gene matches: 7. CDR3 in amino acids: CASSSLLAGGAGELFF. The CDR3 nucleotides are TGTGCCAGCAGCTCGCTCCTAGCGGGAGGCGCCGGGGAGCTGTTTTTT.

This sequence joins TRBV28 and TRBJ2-7, with 9 bases fitting TRBD1. V lost 5 bases to trimming and J lost 5 bases; unmatched junction nucleotides: 10. CDR1 MDHEN and CDR2 SYDVKM come from the germline V gene. The CDR3 is 15 residues long. DNA of the CDR3: TGTGCCAGCAGTCCCCCCGACAGGGGGTTTGACGAGCAGTACTTC. Its translation is CASSPPDRGFDEQYF.

This clone occurred a few times. CDR3 region: CASPSWDRVYNEQFF. DNA for the CDR3: TGTGCCAGCCCATCATGGGACAGGGTCTACAATGAGCAGTTCTTC. J is TRBJ2-1 and V is TRBV2; 9 bases fit TRBD1. The germline V gene encodes CDR1 SNHLY and CDR2 FYNNEI. With 8 bases clipped from V and 3 bases from J, the junction kept 8 bases outside the gene matches. CDR3 length: 15 amino acids.

The chain employs TRBV2 and TRBJ2-7; D is possibly TRBD2 (6 bases). CDR1 is SNHLY and CDR2 is FYNNEI in the germline V gene. V was trimmed by 10 bases and J by 4 bases, leaving 14 bases between them. This CDR3 has 12 amino acids. The DNA for the CDR3 is TGTGCCACGGGACTGGAACATTACGAGCAGTACTTC. This translates into CATGLEHYEQYF.

With regard to this clone: The sample holds other DNA sequences that translate to the same CDR3. The gene calls are TRBV27 and TRBJ2-7; TRBD2 agrees at 14 bases. The V segment lost 6 bases and the J segment 0 bases; nucleotides outside the gene matches: 10. The germline gives CDR1 MNHEY, CDR2 SMNVEV (reference sequence). This CDR3 region has 18 residues. CDR3 coding DNA: TGTGCCAGCAGCAGCGGACTAGCGGGAGGTACCAGCTCCTACGAGCAGTACTTC. This gives the protein CASSSGLAGGTSSYEQYF.

The chain joins TRBV2 to TRBJ2-3; 8 bases are a match to TRBD2. With 6 bases clipped from V and 4 bases from J, the junction kept 6 bases outside the gene matches. This CDR3 contains 14 residues. The germline gives CDR1 SNHLY, CDR2 FYNNEI. CDR3: CASRLAGSPDTQYF. DNA of the CDR3: TGTGCCAGCAGGTTAGCGGGATCCCCAGATACGCAGTATTTT.

The rearrangement links TRBV28 to TRBJ1-1; the D is unclear. CDR3 size: 13 residues. V lost 2 bases to trimming and J lost 1 base, with 5 bases between them. CDR1 MDHEN and CDR2 SYDVKM come from the germline V gene. The CDR3: CASSLGRNTEAFF. The CDR3 DNA follows: TGTGCCAGCAGTTTAGGGAGGAACACTGAAGCTTTCTTT.

The table lists this clone with a few counts. The chain is built from TRBV7-8 and TRBJ2-5, with 7 bases lining up with TRBD1. The germline CDR1 and CDR2 sequences are SGHVS and FQNEAQ. This CDR3 has 12 residues. The CDR3 nucleotides read TGTGCGAGCCGGGACAGTGAAGAGACCCAGTACTTC. Its translation: CASRDSEETQYF.

In this sample, this clone turned up a few times. The V call is TRBV9, the J call TRBJ1-2; D is ambiguous. Trimming removed 0 bases at V and 6 bases at J, with 21 bases between. The CDR3 covers 17 residues. Germline values: CDR1 SGDLS, CDR2 YYNGEE. CDR3 protein: CASSVALVPPKEDGYTF. The CDR3 nucleotides read TGTGCCAGCAGCGTAGCATTGGTACCTCCCAAAGAAGATGGCTACACCTTC.

This clone was seen more than once but under ten times. This chain's CDR3 is CSVEGRVTEAFF. In DNA, the CDR3 is TGCAGCGTTGAGGGCAGGGTCACTGAAGCTTTCTTT. The rearrangement joins TRBV29-1 to TRBJ1-1, with D tentatively TRBD1 (5 bases). From germline, CDR1 is SQVTM and CDR2 ANQGSEA. This CDR3 is built from 12 residues. V was clipped by 3 bases and J by 4 bases, with 9 bases between them.

The chain uses TRBV11-2 and TRBJ2-7, with 7 bases matching TRBD2. The CDR3 length is 18 residues. Germline lookup yields CDR1 SGHAT and CDR2 FQNNGV. With 5 bases clipped from V and 4 bases from J, the junction kept 20 bases outside the gene matches. CDR3 amino acids: CASSRSLAEGRAWYEQYF. Here the CDR3 DNA reads TGTGCCAGCAGCCGAAGTCTGGCTGAGGGGAGGGCCTGGTACGAGCAGTACTTC.

This sequence joins TRBV13 and TRBJ2-1; D gene ambiguous. The CDR3 contains 13 residues. V dropped 2 bases and J dropped 7 bases, with 9 bases sitting between them. Germline CDR1 is PRHDT and CDR2 is FYEKMQ (reference sequence). The DNA of the CDR3 is TGTGCCAGCAGCTTAATGGTTAGGAATGAGCAGTTCTTC. Translating gives CASSLMVRNEQFF.

The chain links TRBV29-1 to TRBJ1-1; D unresolved. Deletions cut 3 bases from V and 0 bases from J, with 8 bases between. Germline V gene data show CDR1 as SQVTM and CDR2 as ANQGSEA. The CDR3 runs 13 residues. The CDR3 sequence: CSVEREVNTEAFF. Here the CDR3 DNA reads TGCAGCGTTGAGAGGGAAGTGAACACTGAAGCTTTCTTT. The complete variable domain, with remaining parts taken from reference TRBV29-1 and TRBJ1-1, reads SAVISQKPSRDICQRGTSLTIQCQVDSQVTMMFWYRQQPGQSLTLIATANQGSEATYESGFVIDKFPISRPNLTFSTLTVSNMSPEDSSIYLCSVEREVNTEAFFGQGTRLTVV.

The rearrangement links TRBV6-5 to TRBJ2-2; D gene unclear. The CDR3 extends over 13 amino acids. Germline CDR1 MNHEY, CDR2 SVGAGI. The germline V and J ends were trimmed by 2 bases and 5 bases, with 6 bases remaining between them. CDR3 in amino acids: CASSYMETGELFF. Here the CDR3 DNA reads TGTGCCAGCAGTTACATGGAGACCGGGGAGCTGTTTTTT.

The chain employs TRBV28 and TRBJ1-1; no definite D call. CDR3 length: 14 amino acids. Germline V lookup: CDR1 MDHEN, CDR2 SYDVKM. Deletions cut 5 bases from V and 1 base from J, with 11 bases between. CDR3 coding DNA: TGTGCCAGCAGTCAGACACTGTCGAACACTGAAGCTTTCTTT. Encoded protein: CASSQTLSNTEAFF.